The 32 T cell receptor beta chains below all came from one sample that was sequenced in a study of shared clonotypes between healthy human individuals. Generated by immunoSEQ multiplex PCR, the TCRdb table keeps only in-frame clones and is missing some. The sample has some 630,000 clones, about 95% seen once. Cells designated naive CD8 were CD45RO-negative and were positively selected for CCR7, with terminally differentiated effector memory CD45RA+ cells excluded. Sequenced material: naive CD8+ T cells sorted from blood. The receptor set was obtained from a woman in her twenties or thirties in good health.

CDR3 loop: CASSPRVSNQPQHF. CDR3 bases: TGTGCCAGCAGCCCCAGGGTGAGCAATCAGCCCCAGCATTTT. The rearrangement uses TRBV5-5 and TRBJ1-5; D is perhaps TRBD1 (5 bases). Germline-derived CDR1 and CDR2 are SGHKS and YYEKEE (reference sequence). This CDR3 is 14 amino acids long. The germline V and J ends were trimmed by 4 bases and 1 base, with 9 bases remaining between them.

The J gene is TRBJ2-7, the V gene TRBV19, with 11 bases aligning to TRBD2. The J segment lost 4 bases and the V segment lost 9 bases, leaving 8 bases of the junction unmatched. CDR3 length equals 14 residues. Germline-derived CDR1 and CDR2 are LNHDA and SQIVND (reference sequence). The CDR3 region is CASSLGTSGYEQYF. The CDR3 coding sequence is TGTGCCAGCTCACTCGGGACTAGCGGATACGAGCAGTACTTC.

The chain joins TRBV19 to TRBJ1-1, with D perhaps matching TRBD1 (5 bases). This CDR3 comprises 16 residues. The germline V gene has CDR1 LNHDA and CDR2 SQIVND (reference sequence). V lost 7 bases and J 1 base, leaving 19 bases between the germline ends. The CDR3 region has the DNA TGTGCCAGTAATACACAACGGCGGGACCCGAACACTGAAGCTTTCTTT. This codes for CASNTQRRDPNTEAFF.

The chain uses TRBV5-4 and TRBJ2-7; 10 nucleotides agree with TRBD2. Germline V lookup: CDR1 SGHNT, CDR2 YYREEE (reference sequence). CDR3 length: 14 residues. J gave up 2 bases and V 9 bases, and 8 bases lay outside the gene matches. The CDR3 DNA reads TGTGCCACCCAAGGGACTAGCGCGACCTACGAGCAGTACTTC. Translation gives CATQGTSATYEQYF.

The chain employs TRBV27 and TRBJ2-1, with D perhaps matching TRBD2 (5 bases). The V end lost 3 bases, the J end lost 7 bases, and 13 bases lay between the germline ends. Germline loops: CDR1 MNHEY, CDR2 SMNVEV (reference sequence). The CDR3 sequence is 14 residues long. The CDR3 spells CASSLIRTSNEQFF. Here the CDR3 DNA reads TGTGCCAGCAGTTTGATAAGGACTTCGAATGAGCAGTTCTTC.

This chain connects TRBV6-1 to TRBJ1-2, with D hard to call. Trimming removed 6 bases at V and 8 bases at J, with 19 bases between. CDR1 is MNHNS, CDR2 SASEGT, per germline. The CDR3 is 14 residues long. CDR3 residues: CASRDHLRALGYTF. CDR3 bases: TGTGCCAGCAGGGACCATCTGAGGGCTCTCGGCTACACCTTC.

The V and J genes are TRBV9 and TRBJ1-4; D gene unclear. Germline lookup yields CDR1 SGDLS and CDR2 YYNGEE. The CDR3 has 15 residues. V dropped 0 bases and J dropped 6 bases, with 12 bases sitting between them. The CDR3 DNA reads as TGTGCCAGCAGCGTAGTGGGCGCCCCCGATGAAAAACTGTTTTTT. It specifies CASSVVGAPDEKLFF.

The chain links TRBV23-1 to TRBJ1-3, with TRBD1 matching 7 bases. Being an ORF, TRBV23-1 has a function that is uncertain. The CDR3 consists of 15 residues. The V segment lost 7 bases and the J segment 3 bases; nucleotides outside the gene matches: 9. The CDR3 region has the DNA TGCGCCAGCACTCGACAGGGTAGCGTTGGAAACACCATATATTTT. Its protein product is CASTRQGSVGNTIYF.

V gene TRBV6-5 combines with J gene TRBJ1-2; D unclear. Germline V CDR1 and CDR2: MNHEY, SVGAGI. Trimming left V 7 bases short and J 3 bases short, with 9 bases between. The CDR3 has 12 amino acids. CDR3 sequence reads: CASITEDYGYTF. Written as DNA, the CDR3 is TGTGCCAGCATCACGGAGGACTATGGCTACACCTTC.

The chain links TRBV2 to TRBJ1-1; the match to TRBD1 covers 7 bases. After removal of 3 bases from V and 5 bases from J, the junction contained 6 bases not matched to a gene. This CDR3 spans 14 amino acids. Germline V CDR1 and CDR2: SNHLY, FYNNEI. For the CDR3, the DNA is TGTGCCAGCAGTGACGGGACAGTTCTTACTGAAGCTTTCTTT. It translates to CASSDGTVLTEAFF.

The CDR3 here is CASSKGTGETYEQYF. CDR3 bases: TGTGCCAGCAGCAAAGGGACAGGGGAAACCTACGAGCAGTACTTC. The V gene is TRBV5-4, the J gene TRBJ2-7; 10 positions agree with TRBD1. Germline CDR1 SGHNT, CDR2 YYREEE (reference sequence). After removal of 4 bases from V and 2 bases from J, the junction contained 6 bases not matched to a gene. This CDR3 spans 15 amino acids.

The V call is TRBV4-2, the J call TRBJ1-2; D is undetermined. The germline V gene encodes CDR1 LGHNA and CDR2 YNFKEQ. V was trimmed by 0 bases and J by 2 bases, leaving 7 bases between them. This CDR3 has 14 residues. The CDR3 here is CASSQDGVNYGYTF. DNA of the CDR3: TGTGCCAGCAGCCAAGACGGGGTAAACTATGGCTACACCTTC.

V usage is TRBV28 and J usage is TRBJ2-7; D is tentatively TRBD1 or TRBD2 (5 bases each). Trimming stripped 5 bases from V and 1 base from J, with 15 bases between. The V gene's germline CDR1 is MDHEN and CDR2 SYDVKM. This CDR3 spans 15 amino acids. The CDR3: CASSPPRDGSYEQYF. The CDR3 DNA follows: TGTGCCAGCAGTCCCCCCCGGGACGGGTCCTACGAGCAGTACTTC. Supplemented by reference TRBV28 and TRBJ2-7, the full variable domain reads DVKVTQSSRYLVKRTGEKVFLECVQDMDHENMFWYRQDPGLGLRLIYFSYDVKMKEKGDIPEGYSVSREKKERFSLILESASTNQTSMYLCASSPPRDGSYEQYFGPGTRLTVT.

The chain uses TRBV19 and TRBJ2-2; 10 nucleotides align to TRBD1. With 6 bases clipped from V and 5 bases from J, the junction kept 12 bases outside the gene matches. The germline V gene has CDR1 LNHDA and CDR2 SQIVND (reference sequence). The CDR3 consists of 17 residues. The CDR3 nucleotides read TGTGCCAGTAGCTCCGTCCAGGGACAGGGGCGGACCGGGGAGCTGTTTTTT. This codes for CASSSVQGQGRTGELFF.

As regards this clone: Other DNA sequences within the sample encode an identical CDR3. This chain uses TRBV7-9 with TRBJ2-7; 9 bases are shared with TRBD2. The CDR3 runs 14 residues. V trimming: 4 bases; J trimming: 1 base; junction bases outside the gene matches: 2. Per germline, CDR1 SEHNR and CDR2 FQNEAQ (reference sequence). CDR3 DNA: TGTGCCAGCAGCTCGACTAGCGGATCCTACGAGCAGTACTTC. Translated, it gives CASSSTSGSYEQYF.

The genes are TRBV5-1 and TRBJ2-1; no firm D call. Germline lookup yields CDR1 SGHRS and CDR2 YFSETQ. V lost 3 bases and J lost 7, with 8 bases in between. The CDR3 spans 12 residues. CDR3 nucleotides: TGCGCCAGCAGCTATACTGGGAATGAGCAGTTCTTC. Its protein is CASSYTGNEQFF.

The chain has TRBV5-6 and TRBJ2-2; unclear D gene. V was cut by 3 bases and J by 3 bases, with 12 bases left in between. This CDR3 has 15 amino acids. Germline V gives CDR1 SGHDT, CDR2 YYEEEE. DNA of the CDR3: TGTGCCAGCAGCTCTGCCGGGTCCCACACCGGGGAGCTGTTTTTT. It is translated as CASSSAGSHTGELFF.

The chain carries TRBV13 and TRBJ2-7, with 11 bases identical to TRBD2. Germline lookup yields CDR1 PRHDT and CDR2 FYEKMQ (reference sequence). The length of the CDR3 is 13 residues. The V and J ends lost 5 bases and 5 bases, in that order; junction bases with no gene match: 2. As DNA, the CDR3 is TGTGCCAGCAGCATGGGACTAGCGGACGAGCAGTACTTC. It yields the protein CASSMGLADEQYF.

As regards this clone: Other DNA sequences within the sample encode an identical CDR3. The CDR3 sequence: CASSPTGVYEQYF. The CDR3 nucleotides are TGTGCCAGCAGTCCTACAGGGGTCTACGAGCAGTACTTC. This rearrangement joins TRBV27 to TRBJ2-7, with 7 bases aligning to TRBD1. Germline CDR1 is MNHEY and CDR2 is SMNVEV (reference sequence). The CDR3 extends over 13 amino acids. Trimming cost V 5 bases and J 3 bases; bases outside gene matches: 4.

Worth noting for this clone: The sample has other DNA sequences that encode this CDR3 too. This chain uses TRBV9 with TRBJ2-1; D remains ambiguous. The CDR3 is 12 amino acids. The V gene's germline CDR1 is SGDLS and CDR2 YYNGEE. V was shortened by 3 bases and J by 6 bases, with 7 bases between the two germline ends. The DNA of the CDR3 is TGTGCCAGCAGCGCAGCGCCCAATGAGCAGTTCTTC. Translation: CASSAAPNEQFF.

This chain connects TRBV6-5 to TRBJ2-5; D gene uncertain. Germline assignment: CDR1 MNHEY and CDR2 SVGAGI. The CDR3 loop spans 14 amino acids. The ends were cut back, 5 bases at V and 0 bases at J, with 10 bases in the middle. CDR3 residues: CASSPYSYQETQYF. DNA of the CDR3: TGTGCCAGCAGTCCCTACAGTTACCAAGAGACCCAGTACTTC.

V and J are TRBV19 and TRBJ2-2, with D perhaps TRBD1 or TRBD2 (5 bases each). This CDR3 has 16 residues. The V end lost 10 bases, the J end lost 5 bases, and 23 bases lay between the germline ends. Germline loops: CDR1 LNHDA, CDR2 SQIVND (reference sequence). CDR3 coding DNA: TGTGCCACTACTCCACTGGGGGAGCTGAGTACCGGGGAGCTGTTTTTT. Protein: CATTPLGELSTGELFF. The variable domain in full, completed from reference TRBV19 and TRBJ2-2, reads DGGITQSPKYLFRKEGQNVTLSCEQNLNHDAMYWYRQDPGQGLRLIYYSQIVNDFQKGDIAEGYSVSREKKESFPLTVTSAQKNPTAFYLCATTPLGELSTGELFFGEGSRLTVL.

J is TRBJ2-5 and V is TRBV9; 9 bases are a match to TRBD2. Unmatched junction bases numbered 6, after V lost 4 bases and J lost 2 bases. The germline V gene encodes CDR1 SGDLS and CDR2 YYNGEE. The length of the CDR3 is 15 residues. The CDR3 sequence is CASSSGTSLQETQYF. CDR3 sequence (DNA): TGTGCCAGCAGCTCCGGGACTAGCCTACAAGAGACCCAGTACTTC.

The chain links TRBV5-6 to TRBJ2-1; no definite D call. The CDR3 contains 15 residues. Germline V gives CDR1 SGHDT, CDR2 YYEEEE. The V end was cut by 1 base, the J end by 4 bases, with 12 bases between. CDR3 loop: CASSLLAARYNEQFF. CDR3 sequence (DNA): TGTGCCAGCAGCTTGTTGGCTGCCCGATACAATGAGCAGTTCTTC.

This chain uses TRBV29-1 with TRBJ2-7; no firm D call. CDR3 length: 14 amino acids. V lost 2 bases to trimming and J lost 7 bases, with 18 bases between them. CDR1 is SQVTM, CDR2 ANQGSEA, per germline. The CDR3 coding sequence is TGCAGCGTTGAAACGGGCAGTACCTCGGATGAGCAGTACTTC. Translating it yields CSVETGSTSDEQYF.

The CDR3 DNA follows: TGCGCCAGCAGCCAAGGACTAGCGGCCTCCTACGAGCAGTACTTC. This translates into CASSQGLAASYEQYF. The rearrangement joins TRBV4-1 to TRBJ2-7; TRBD2 matches at 9 bases. Germline assignment: CDR1 MGHRA and CDR2 YSYEKL. With V trimmed by 1 base and J by 0 bases, 1 base remained unmatched. This CDR3 has 15 amino acids.

V and J are TRBV13 and TRBJ2-7, with D perhaps being TRBD1 or TRBD2 (5 bases each). V was clipped by 4 bases and J by 2 bases, with 12 bases between them. CDR1 is PRHDT, CDR2 FYEKMQ, per germline (reference sequence). The CDR3 length is 14 residues. CDR3 amino acids: CASSSRDGTYEQYF. The CDR3 nucleotides are TGTGCCAGCAGCTCCCGGGACGGTACCTACGAGCAGTACTTC.

The chain combines TRBV27 with TRBJ2-7, with TRBD2 identical over 10 bases. The CDR3 is 12 amino acids. Germline CDR1 is MNHEY and CDR2 is SMNVEV (reference sequence). After removal of 10 bases from V and 3 bases from J, the junction contained 3 bases not matched to a gene. CDR3 amino acids: CATSGSGYEQYF. CDR3 DNA sequence: TGTGCCACTAGCGGGAGCGGCTACGAGCAGTACTTC.

This chain links TRBV27 with TRBJ2-5; 8 bases are shared with TRBD2. Trimming took 5 bases from V and 1 from J; bases not matched to a gene: 3. Germline CDR1 and CDR2: MNHEY and SMNVEV (reference sequence). This CDR3 has 14 residues. The CDR3 protein is CASSPGTSQETQYF. CDR3 nucleotide sequence: TGTGCCAGCAGTCCTGGGACTAGCCAAGAGACCCAGTACTTC.

This clone has only one observation. The chain carries TRBV28 and TRBJ2-5, with TRBD2 matching over 14 bases. CDR3 length equals 17 residues. Losses at the gene ends were 6 bases for V and 5 bases for J; bases not matched to a gene: 11. CDR1 and CDR2 (germline): MDHEN, SYDVKM. CDR3 DNA sequence: TGTGCCAGCAGCCCTGGACTAGCGGGAGGCATAGTGGAGACCCAGTACTTC. Residues: CASSPGLAGGIVETQYF.

This chain links TRBV4-1 with TRBJ2-3; 7 nucleotides align to TRBD1. J was trimmed by 0 bases and V by 3 bases; bases with no gene match: 3. The CDR3 is 15 residues long. Germline CDR1 reads MGHRA; CDR2 reads YSYEKL. The CDR3 DNA reads as TGCGCCAGCAGCCAGGGGGACAGTAGCACAGATACGCAGTATTTT. Amino acid sequence: CASSQGDSSTDTQYF.

This rearrangement joins TRBV15 to TRBJ1-3, with a tentative D call TRBD1 (5 bases). Germline CDR1 and CDR2: LNHNV and YYDKDF (reference sequence). CDR3 size: 15 residues. Trimming shortened V by 0 bases and J by 4 bases, and 10 bases separated the two germline ends. CDR3 protein: CATSREGAAGNTIYF. Here the CDR3 DNA reads TGTGCCACCAGCAGAGAAGGGGCAGCCGGAAACACCATATATTTT.